A selection of T cell receptor beta chains follows, all from one sample in a study of Ad26.COV2.S vaccination and SARS-CoV-2 variants. TCRdb keeps only in-frame clones here, not all; method: immunoSEQ multiplex PCR. The sample has about 440,000 clones, 87% seen once. The specimen was peripheral blood, collected in a trial of Ad26.COV2.S vaccine versus placebo. The receptors originated from a person aged 18-60 years who received the Ad26.COV2.S COVID-19 vaccine or a placebo. CDR3s include the opening cysteine and the closing phenylalanine or tryptophan. D genes are given only for firm matches. Rows give clone size only sometimes, using once, few, many, or a class for an expanded clone.

V	size	D	J	CDR3	DNA
TRBV20-1	NA	TRBD2	TRBJ2-3	CSASSGSGTDTQYF	TGCAGTGCCAGTAGCGGGAGCGGGACAGATACGCAGTATTTT
TRBV28	NA	NA	TRBJ2-7	CASSFLTYEQYF	TGTGCCAGCAGCTTTCTAACCTACGAGCAGTACTTC
TRBV5-4	NA	NA	TRBJ1-4	CASSLGGQNEKLFF	TGTGCCAGCAGCTTGGGAGGGCAAAATGAAAAACTGTTTTTT
TRBV25-1	NA	NA	TRBJ2-1	CASIGRAAENEQFF	TGTGCCAGCATCGGGCGAGCGGCAGAAAATGAGCAGTTCTTC
TRBV19	NA	NA	TRBJ1-1	CASSYLDAKAFF	TGTGCCAGTAGTTATTTGGACGCCAAAGCTTTCTTT
TRBV6-5	NA	TRBD1	TRBJ1-2	CASSYLTGVNYGYTF	TGTGCCAGCTCCTACCTGACAGGGGTGAACTATGGCTACACCTTC
TRBV20-1	few	NA	TRBJ1-2	CSAIYYGYTF	TGCAGTGCTATCTATTATGGCTACACCTTC
TRBV4-2	NA	TRBD2	TRBJ2-3	CASSPGGTSGASTDTQYF	TGTGCCAGCAGCCCAGGAGGGACTAGCGGGGCTAGCACAGATACGCAGTATTTT
TRBV14	NA	TRBD2	TRBJ2-2	CASSQEVGGPNTGELFF	TGTGCCAGCAGCCAAGAGGTGGGAGGGCCGAACACCGGGGAGCTGTTTTTT
TRBV28	few	NA	TRBJ2-3	CASRNTYGGSLGTSTDTQYF	TGTGCCAGCAGAAACACTTATGGAGGGTCCCTCGGAACTAGCACAGATACGCAGTATTTT
TRBV6-2/TRBV6-3	NA	NA	TRBJ1-1	CASSYGSYTEAFF	TGTGCCAGCAGTTATGGCAGTTACACTGAAGCTTTCTTT
TRBV13	NA	NA	TRBJ2-1	CASSFTWGNEQFF	TGTGCCAGCAGCTTTACGTGGGGCAATGAGCAGTTCTTC
TRBV2	NA	TRBD2	TRBJ2-1	CASRPGLADYNEQFF	TGTGCCAGCAGGCCGGGACTAGCGGATTACAATGAGCAGTTCTTC
TRBV6-5	few	TRBD1	TRBJ1-6	CASSRGGQASPLHF	TGTGCCAGCAGCCGAGGCGGACAGGCCTCACCCCTCCACTTT
TRBV27	NA	NA	TRBJ2-7	CASSFRGAYEQYF	TGTGCCAGCAGTTTTCGAGGGGCCTACGAGCAGTACTTC
TRBV28	NA	NA	TRBJ2-7	CASRPGTRAYEQYF	TGTGCCAGCCGCCCCGGGACTCGAGCCTACGAGCAGTACTTC
TRBV7-8	NA	NA	TRBJ2-7	CASSSDYRLYEQYF	TGTGCCAGCAGCTCGGACTATCGCTTGTACGAGCAGTACTTC
TRBV19	NA	TRBD1	TRBJ2-7	CASSEGQGSEQYF	TGTGCCAGTAGTGAGGGACAGGGGAGCGAGCAGTACTTC
TRBV7-2	NA	TRBD1	TRBJ2-6	CASRTGFPNVLTF	TGTGCCAGCAGGACAGGGTTTCCCAACGTCCTGACTTTC
TRBV29-1	NA	TRBD1	TRBJ2-7	CSVGGQGVFPEQYF	TGCAGCGTCGGCGGACAGGGAGTTTTTCCCGAGCAGTACTTC
TRBV30	NA	NA	TRBJ1-6	CAWSVLSFQGIVGNSPLHF	TGTGCCTGGAGTGTACTATCGTTCCAGGGTATTGTTGGTAATTCACCCCTCCACTTT
TRBV28	NA	NA	TRBJ2-7	CASSLGVAKYEQYF	TGTGCCAGCAGTTTAGGGGTCGCAAAGTACGAGCAGTACTTC
TRBV30	NA	NA	TRBJ2-7	CAWSGWSVTYEQYF	TGTGCCTGGAGTGGTTGGTCGGTAACCTACGAGCAGTACTTC
TRBV5-1	NA	TRBD2	TRBJ2-7	CASSLGTGTSGRGDEQYF	TGCGCCAGCAGCTTGGGTACCGGGACTAGCGGGCGAGGGGACGAGCAGTACTTC
TRBV5-1	many	TRBD2	TRBJ2-3	CASSSGLGSTDTQYF	TGCGCCAGCAGCTCGGGACTAGGTAGCACAGATACGCAGTATTTT
TRBV7-9	NA	NA	TRBJ2-4	CASSFGDDLEGIQYF	TGTGCCAGCAGCTTTGGGGACGACTTAGAGGGCATTCAGTACTTC
TRBV6-5	NA	NA	TRBJ1-6	CASIGVFRSPLHF	TGTGCCAGCATTGGGGTGTTTCGGTCACCCCTCCACTTT
TRBV30	NA	NA	TRBJ1-5	CAWSGGAGQPQHF	TGTGCCTGGAGTGGGGGCGCGGGGCAGCCCCAGCATTTT
TRBV28	NA	TRBD1	TRBJ1-2	CASSPEGQGAGRAGYTF	TGTGCCAGCAGTCCGGAGGGACAGGGGGCCGGCCGAGCTGGCTACACCTTC
TRBV25-1	NA	NA	TRBJ1-2	CASSEAGDYGYTF	TGTGCCAGCAGTGAAGCAGGGGACTATGGCTACACCTTC
TRBV12-5	NA	NA	TRBJ2-3	CASGLGSLPLAELSTDTQYF	TGTGCTAGTGGTTTGGGATCATTACCTTTAGCGGAGCTAAGCACAGATACGCAGTATTTT
TRBV6-5	NA	TRBD2	TRBJ2-3	CASTASGTPDTQYF	TGTGCCAGCACGGCTAGCGGGACACCAGATACGCAGTATTTT
TRBV18	NA	TRBD1	TRBJ2-1	CASSTGQGGEYEQFF	TGTGCCAGCTCAACGGGACAGGGTGGGGAGTATGAGCAGTTCTTC
TRBV9	once	TRBD1	TRBJ1-2	CASSVGTGANYGYTF	TGTGCCAGCAGCGTAGGAACAGGGGCTAACTATGGCTACACCTTC
TRBV29-1	NA	TRBD1	TRBJ2-1	CSVRGPGQGFNEQFF	TGCAGCGTCCGGGGGCCGGGACAGGGTTTCAATGAGCAGTTCTTC
TRBV30	once	NA	TRBJ2-7	CAWSRGPPGEQYF	TGTGCCTGGAGTAGGGGACCGCCCGGCGAGCAGTACTTC
TRBV19	NA	NA	TRBJ2-3	CASRTGTDTQYF	TGTGCCAGTAGGACTGGAACAGATACGCAGTATTTT
TRBV28	NA	TRBD1	TRBJ1-5	CASSPRQGYQPQHF	TGTGCCAGCAGTCCGCGACAGGGCTATCAGCCCCAGCATTTT
TRBV18	few	NA	TRBJ2-1	CASSPEGTYNEQFF	TGTGCCAGCTCACCGGAAGGGACTTACAATGAGCAGTTCTTC
TRBV27	NA	TRBD2	TRBJ2-3	CASSLFSGMVRTQYF	TGTGCCAGCAGTTTATTTAGCGGGATGGTCCGTACGCAGTATTTT
TRBV5-1	few	NA	TRBJ1-5	CASSLVGGEDGQPQHF	TGCGCCAGCAGCTTGGTCGGCGGAGAGGACGGACAGCCCCAGCATTTT
TRBV5-4	once	TRBD1	TRBJ2-5	CASSLDATGAWETQYF	TGTGCCAGCAGCTTGGATGCGACAGGGGCCTGGGAGACCCAGTACTTC
TRBV19	NA	TRBD1	TRBJ1-1	CASSRTGVNTEAFF	TGTGCCAGTAGCCGGACAGGGGTGAACACTGAAGCTTTCTTT
TRBV7-2	NA	NA	TRBJ2-1	CASSLAPLGEQFF	TGTGCCAGCAGCCTAGCGCCGTTAGGTGAGCAGTTCTTC
TRBV5-5	NA	TRBD1	TRBJ2-7	CASSKLQGVYYEQYF	TGTGCCAGCAGCAAGCTACAGGGGGTGTACTACGAGCAGTACTTC
TRBV11-2	once	NA	TRBJ2-7	CASSLVRGTHEQYF	TGTGCCAGCAGCTTAGTGAGGGGTACCCACGAGCAGTACTTC
TRBV5-4	once	NA	TRBJ1-2	CASSHPRDARGGYTF	TGTGCCAGCAGCCACCCCCGGGACGCCCGTGGGGGCTACACCTTC
TRBV19	NA	TRBD1	TRBJ1-1	CASSPQGIAEAFF	TGTGCCAGTAGTCCACAGGGGATCGCTGAAGCTTTCTTT
TRBV30	NA	TRBD2	TRBJ2-7	CAWVAGGAYEQYF	TGTGCCTGGGTAGCGGGAGGGGCCTACGAGCAGTACTTC
TRBV9	NA	NA	TRBJ2-1	CASSEASDSYNEQFF	TGTGCCAGCAGCGAGGCTAGTGACTCCTACAATGAGCAGTTCTTC
TRBV15	NA	NA	TRBJ2-7	CATSRVLGTPEQYF	TGTGCCACCAGCAGAGTGTTAGGGACCCCCGAGCAGTACTTC
TRBV6-5	NA	NA	TRBJ2-3	CASSYGRGLTDTQYF	TGTGCCAGCAGTTACGGGCGCGGCCTCACAGATACGCAGTATTTT
TRBV28	NA	NA	TRBJ1-1	CASSLSMGGATEAFF	TGTGCCAGCAGTCTCTCCATGGGGGGTGCAACTGAAGCTTTCTTT
TRBV5-4	few	NA	TRBJ1-2	CASSLPQAHFYGYTF	TGTGCCAGCAGCTTGCCGCAGGCCCATTTCTATGGCTACACCTTC
TRBV12-3/TRBV12-4	once	NA	TRBJ2-7	CASSLSGREQYF	TGTGCCAGCAGTTTGTCAGGGCGCGAGCAGTACTTC
TRBV3-1/TRBV3-2	NA	NA	TRBJ2-7	CASSQGMGESRGQGQYF	TGTGCCAGCAGCCAAGGTATGGGGGAATCACGGGGGCAGGGTCAGTACTTC
TRBV29-1	NA	NA	TRBJ2-7	CSVRSGSDEQYF	TGCAGCGTCAGGTCCGGGAGCGACGAGCAGTACTTC
TRBV2	NA	NA	TRBJ2-1	CASSEAGGPYNEQFF	TGTGCCAGCAGTGAAGCGGGAGGTCCCTACAATGAGCAGTTCTTC
TRBV10-3	NA	NA	TRBJ1-4	CAITPSPNEKLFF	TGTGCCATCACCCCGAGCCCTAATGAAAAACTGTTTTTT
TRBV9	NA	NA	TRBJ1-1	CASSVAGVVTEAFF	TGTGCCAGCAGCGTGGCAGGGGTTGTCACTGAAGCTTTCTTT